This entry features one TCR beta chain sequence. Assay used: immunoSEQ multiplex PCR; TCRdb lists only in-frame clones, some missing. The sample shows around 95,000 clones, about 91% of them seen only once. The entry originates in a study of OX40 agonist ivuxolimab in advanced cancers. Study information: Prior anti-PD-1, anti-PD-L1 or anti-CTLA-4 therapy did not bar entry, and 40% to 45% had some.

This CDR3 region has 14 residues. V lost 10 bases and J lost 3, with 16 bases in between. CDR1 is ENHRY and CDR2 is SYGVKD in the germline V gene. This sequence was found in an adult with an advanced solid tumor such as melanoma, head and neck, liver or kidney cancer. This specimen was CD4+ or CD8+ T cells sorted from blood, taken in a trial of the OX40 agonist ivuxolimab. V usage is TRBV10-3 and J usage is TRBJ1-5; weak D call: TRBD1 (6 bases). DNA for the CDR3: TGTGCCACCGGAATGACAGGAGTCAATCAGCCCCAGCATTTT. Its translation is CATGMTGVNQPQHF.